The clone carrying this T cell receptor beta chain showed up just a few times. The sample originates from a study of regulatory T cells in long-lasting Graves disease. The CDR3 has 14 amino acids. Trimming took 4 bases from V and 0 from J, leaving 11 bases between them. Per the germline V gene, CDR1 is SGHRS and CDR2 is YFSETQ. Researchers made TCR beta libraries by using iRepertoire HTBI primers and running Arm-PCR on CDR3 regions. Each CDR3 protein is one row after TCRdb ran MiXCR on the multiplex PCR reads. This table has 400,000 to 500,000 distinct CDR3 sequences, less than 15% appearing once. The time point: newly diagnosed GD, antithyroid drugs for less than 3 months. Extracted RNA from PBMCs served as the source of the TCR library. This same sample was also part of a study on T cells in Graves' hyperthyroidism and ophthalmopathy. That paper notes: When the TCR CDR3 underwent first-round RT-PCR, the HTBI primer set was used.

The source is a woman aged 45-65 years with Graves disease. Source: peripheral blood mononuclear cells (PBMCs), taken at new diagnosis, from a patient treated with antithyroid drugs. The genes are TRBV5-1 and TRBJ2-7; perhaps TRBD1 as D (5 bases). The CDR3 region has the DNA TGCGCCAGCAGCCCGACAGTGGGCTCCTACGAGCAGTACTTC. Protein: CASSPTVGSYEQYF.